This TCR beta chain was recorded in a study of T-cell reconstitution after alpha-beta-depleted transplantation in children. Study-wide results and caveats: Several hundred expanded graft clones reportedly supplied alpha-beta T cells about two months after transplant.

TCRbeta library preparation incorporated unique molecular identifiers. MiXCR, run by TCRdb on the PCR reads, gives a single entry per CDR3 protein. The table shows some 310,000 distinct CDR3 sequences, with around 25% occurring only once. CDR3 length: 15 residues. In germline, CDR1 is SNHLY, CDR2 FYNNEI. V was cut by 4 bases and J by 7 bases, with 16 bases left in between. In the case of this clonotype: Its antigen is unknown.

The chain recombines TRBV2 with TRBJ1-4; weak D call: TRBD1 (5 bases). The receptor comes from a male patient between 5 and 17 years old who had a stem cell transplant for acute lymphoblastic leukemia, so the T cells may come from the graft donor. Source: PBMCs, mostly from graft donor cells, taken 180 days after TCRalphabeta/CD19-depleted stem cell transplant. In DNA, the CDR3 is TGTGCCAGCAGTGGGATGGCGCTCAGGGTTGAAAAACTGTTTTTT. Protein sequence: CASSGMALRVEKLFF.